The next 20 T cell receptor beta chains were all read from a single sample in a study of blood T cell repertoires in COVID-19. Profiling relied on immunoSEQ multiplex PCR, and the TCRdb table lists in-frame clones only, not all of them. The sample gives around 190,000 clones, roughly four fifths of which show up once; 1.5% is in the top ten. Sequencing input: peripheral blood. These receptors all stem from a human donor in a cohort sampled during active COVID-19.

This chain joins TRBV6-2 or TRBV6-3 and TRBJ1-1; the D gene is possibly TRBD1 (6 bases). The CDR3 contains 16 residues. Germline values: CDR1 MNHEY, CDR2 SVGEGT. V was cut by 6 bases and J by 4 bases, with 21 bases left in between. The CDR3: CASSRVTGGQGTEAFF. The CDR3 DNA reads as TGTGCCAGCAGCCGGGTAACGGGGGGCCAGGGCACTGAAGCTTTCTTT.

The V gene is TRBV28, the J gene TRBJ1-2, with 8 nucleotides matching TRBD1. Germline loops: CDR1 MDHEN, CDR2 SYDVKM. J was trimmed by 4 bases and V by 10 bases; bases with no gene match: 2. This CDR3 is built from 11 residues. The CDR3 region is CATTGGYGYTF. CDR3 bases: TGTGCCACCACAGGGGGCTATGGCTACACCTTC.

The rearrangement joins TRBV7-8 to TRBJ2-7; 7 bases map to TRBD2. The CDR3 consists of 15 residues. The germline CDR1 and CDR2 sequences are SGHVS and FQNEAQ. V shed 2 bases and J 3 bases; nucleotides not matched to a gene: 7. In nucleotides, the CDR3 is TGTGCCAGCAGCTTAAGGCGGGAGAGGGGCTACGAGCAGTACTTC. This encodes CASSLRRERGYEQYF.

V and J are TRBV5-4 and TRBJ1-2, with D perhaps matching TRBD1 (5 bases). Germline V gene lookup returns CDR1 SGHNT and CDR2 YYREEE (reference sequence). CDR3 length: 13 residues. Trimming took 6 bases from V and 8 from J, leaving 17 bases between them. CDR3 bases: TGTGCCAGCAACCCGGTGGGGCACGACGGCTACACCTTC. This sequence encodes CASNPVGHDGYTF. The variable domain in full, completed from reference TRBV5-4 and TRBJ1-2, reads ETGVTQSPTHLIKTRGQQVTLRCSSQSGHNTVSWYQQALGQGPQFIFQYYREEENGRGNFPPRFSGLQFPNYSSELNVNALELDDSALYLCASNPVGHDGYTFGSGTRLTVV.

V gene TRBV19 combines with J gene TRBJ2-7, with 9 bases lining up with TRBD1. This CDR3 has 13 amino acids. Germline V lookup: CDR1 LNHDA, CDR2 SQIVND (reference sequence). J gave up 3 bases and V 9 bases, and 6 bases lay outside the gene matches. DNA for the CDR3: TGTGCCAGCTCGGACAGGGGACGCTACGAGCAGTACTTC. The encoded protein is CASSDRGRYEQYF.

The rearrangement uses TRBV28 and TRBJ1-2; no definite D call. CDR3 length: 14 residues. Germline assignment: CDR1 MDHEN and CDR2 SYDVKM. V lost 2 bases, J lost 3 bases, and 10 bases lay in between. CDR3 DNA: TGTGCCAGCAGTTTAGAGGGCGCGTACTATGGCTACACCTTC. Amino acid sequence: CASSLEGAYYGYTF.

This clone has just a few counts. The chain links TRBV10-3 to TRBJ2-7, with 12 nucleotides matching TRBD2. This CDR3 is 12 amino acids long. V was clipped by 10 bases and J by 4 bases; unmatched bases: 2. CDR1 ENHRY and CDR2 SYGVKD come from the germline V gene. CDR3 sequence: CASGTSGYEQYF. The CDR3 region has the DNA TGTGCCAGTGGGACTAGCGGGTACGAGCAGTACTTC.

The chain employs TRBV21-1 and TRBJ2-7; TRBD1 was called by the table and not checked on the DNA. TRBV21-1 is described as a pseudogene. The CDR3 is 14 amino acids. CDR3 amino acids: CASILTGTPGEQYF. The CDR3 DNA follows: TGTGCCAGCATCCTGACGGGGACACCAGGGGAGCAGTACTTC.

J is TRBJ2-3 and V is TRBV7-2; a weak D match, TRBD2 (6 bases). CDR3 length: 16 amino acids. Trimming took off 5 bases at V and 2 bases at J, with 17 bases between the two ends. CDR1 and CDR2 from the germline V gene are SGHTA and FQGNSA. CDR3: CASSPAGTVTTDTQYF. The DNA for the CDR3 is TGTGCCAGCAGCCCCGCCGGGACTGTCACCACAGATACGCAGTATTTT.

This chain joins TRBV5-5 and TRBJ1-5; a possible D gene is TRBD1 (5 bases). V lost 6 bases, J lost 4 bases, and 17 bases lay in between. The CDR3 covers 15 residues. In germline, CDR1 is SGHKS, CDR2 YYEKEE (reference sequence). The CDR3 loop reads CASNLDPKGNQPQHF. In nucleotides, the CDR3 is TGTGCCAGCAACCTTGACCCGAAGGGGAATCAGCCCCAGCATTTT.

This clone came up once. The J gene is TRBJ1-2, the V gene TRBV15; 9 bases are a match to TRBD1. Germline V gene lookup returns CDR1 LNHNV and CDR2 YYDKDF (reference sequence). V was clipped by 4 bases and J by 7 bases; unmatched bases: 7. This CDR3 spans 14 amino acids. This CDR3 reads CATSIVGQGSGYTF. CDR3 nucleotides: TGTGCCACCAGCATTGTTGGACAGGGGAGTGGCTACACCTTC. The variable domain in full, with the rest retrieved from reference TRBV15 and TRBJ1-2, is DAMVIQNPRYQVTQFGKPVTLSCSQTLNHNVMYWYQQKSSQAPKLLFHYYDKDFNNEADTPDNFQSRRPNTSFCFLDIRSPGLGDTAMYLCATSIVGQGSGYTFGSGTRLTVV.

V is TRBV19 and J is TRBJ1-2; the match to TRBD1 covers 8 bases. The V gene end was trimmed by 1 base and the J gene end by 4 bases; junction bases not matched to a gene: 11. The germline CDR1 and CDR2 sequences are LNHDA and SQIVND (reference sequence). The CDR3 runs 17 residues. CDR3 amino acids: CASSIAPYRGVIYGYTF. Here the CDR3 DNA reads TGTGCCAGTAGTATAGCCCCCTACAGGGGGGTTATCTATGGCTACACCTTC. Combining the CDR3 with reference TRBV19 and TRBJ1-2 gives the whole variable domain DGGITQSPKYLFRKEGQNVTLSCEQNLNHDAMYWYRQDPGQGLRLIYYSQIVNDFQKGDIAEGYSVSREKKESFPLTVTSAQKNPTAFYLCASSIAPYRGVIYGYTFGSGTRLTVV.

CDR3 DNA: TGTGCCAGCAGCGCACCCTTAGGGGCCGGCTATGGCTACACCTTC. Protein sequence: CASSAPLGAGYGYTF. The chain recombines TRBV2 with TRBJ1-2, with D possibly TRBD1 on 5 matching bases. Between the trimmed V and J ends, which lost 6 bases and 4 bases, there was a span of 18 bases. This CDR3 spans 15 amino acids. Germline lookup yields CDR1 SNHLY and CDR2 FYNNEI.

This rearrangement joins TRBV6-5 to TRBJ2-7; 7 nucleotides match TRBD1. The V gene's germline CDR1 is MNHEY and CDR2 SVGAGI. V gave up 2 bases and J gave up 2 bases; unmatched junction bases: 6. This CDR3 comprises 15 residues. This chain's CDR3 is CASSYQQGLAYEQYF. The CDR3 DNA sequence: TGTGCCAGCAGTTACCAACAGGGGTTAGCCTACGAGCAGTACTTC.

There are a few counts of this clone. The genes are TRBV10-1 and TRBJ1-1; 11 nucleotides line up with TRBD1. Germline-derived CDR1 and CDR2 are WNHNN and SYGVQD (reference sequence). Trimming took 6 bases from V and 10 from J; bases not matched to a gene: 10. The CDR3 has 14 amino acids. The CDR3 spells CASSLGQGARPAFF. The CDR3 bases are TGCGCCAGCAGCCTCGGACAGGGGGCGCGTCCAGCTTTCTTT.

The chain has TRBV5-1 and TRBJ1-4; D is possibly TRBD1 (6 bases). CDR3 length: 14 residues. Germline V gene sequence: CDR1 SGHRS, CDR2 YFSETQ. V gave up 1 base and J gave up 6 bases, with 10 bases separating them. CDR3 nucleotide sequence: TGCGCCAGCAGCTTGACAGGGAGAGATGAAAAACTGTTTTTT. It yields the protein CASSLTGRDEKLFF.

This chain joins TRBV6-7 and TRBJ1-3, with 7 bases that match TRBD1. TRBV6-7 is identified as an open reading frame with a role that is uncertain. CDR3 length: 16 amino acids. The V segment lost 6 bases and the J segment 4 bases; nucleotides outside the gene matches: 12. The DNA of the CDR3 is TGTGCCAGCAGCTCGGATGACAGGGAAGGGGGAAACACCATATATTTT. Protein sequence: CASSSDDREGGNTIYF.

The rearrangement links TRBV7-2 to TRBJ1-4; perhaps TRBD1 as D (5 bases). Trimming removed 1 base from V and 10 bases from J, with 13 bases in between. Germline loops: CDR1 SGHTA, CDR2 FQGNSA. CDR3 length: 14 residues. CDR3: CASSLGSTEAKLFF. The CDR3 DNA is TGTGCCAGCAGCTTAGGTTCGACAGAGGCAAAACTGTTTTTT.

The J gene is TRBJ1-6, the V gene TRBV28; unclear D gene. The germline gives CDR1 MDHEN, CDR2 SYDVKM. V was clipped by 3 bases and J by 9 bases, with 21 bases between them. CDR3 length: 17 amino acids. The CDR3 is CASSFDGGVVIGSPLHF. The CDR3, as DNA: TGTGCCAGCAGTTTCGACGGCGGGGTGGTAATTGGTTCACCCCTCCACTTT.

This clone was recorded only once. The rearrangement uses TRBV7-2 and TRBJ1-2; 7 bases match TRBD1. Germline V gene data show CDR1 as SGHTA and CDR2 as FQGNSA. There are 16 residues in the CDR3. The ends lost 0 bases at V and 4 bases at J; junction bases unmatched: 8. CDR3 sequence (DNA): TGTGCCAGCAGCTTAGCGTCGGACAGGACCGCCTATGGCTACACCTTC. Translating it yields CASSLASDRTAYGYTF.